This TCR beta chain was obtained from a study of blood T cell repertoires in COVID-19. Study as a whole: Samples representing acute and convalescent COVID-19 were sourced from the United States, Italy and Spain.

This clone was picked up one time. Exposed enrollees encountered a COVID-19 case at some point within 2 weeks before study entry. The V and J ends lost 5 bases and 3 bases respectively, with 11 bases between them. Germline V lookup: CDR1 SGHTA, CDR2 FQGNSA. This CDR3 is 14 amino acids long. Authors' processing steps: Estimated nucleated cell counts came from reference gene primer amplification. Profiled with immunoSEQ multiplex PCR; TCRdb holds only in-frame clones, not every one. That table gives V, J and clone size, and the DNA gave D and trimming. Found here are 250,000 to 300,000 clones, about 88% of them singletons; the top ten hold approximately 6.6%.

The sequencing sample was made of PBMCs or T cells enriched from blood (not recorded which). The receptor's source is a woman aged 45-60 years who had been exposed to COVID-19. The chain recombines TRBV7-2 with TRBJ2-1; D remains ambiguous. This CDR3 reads CASSLVVGYNEQFF. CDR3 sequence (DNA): TGTGCCAGCAGCCTCGTGGTCGGCTACAATGAGCAGTTCTTC.